The clone carrying this T cell receptor beta chain was recorded once. These data originate in a study of blood T cell repertoires in COVID-19. In the study overall: Both acute and convalescent COVID-19 samples were obtained from the United States, Italy and Spain. PBMCs, B-cell-depleted T cells, or T cells were the source of the cDNA or gDNA that made up the material.

This CDR3 has 14 residues. V lost 5 bases to trimming and J lost 5 bases; unmatched junction nucleotides: 3. Germline V gene lookup returns CDR1 LGHDT and CDR2 YNNKEL (reference sequence). In the original processing: Reference gene primers were amplified, and this amplification served to estimate nucleated cell counts. TCRdb's table, derived via immunoSEQ multiplex PCR, lists solely in-frame clones and lacks some. The V and J calls and clone size come from that table; D and trimming were worked out from the DNA. The sample gives about 49,000 clones, roughly 80% of which show up once; over 10% is in the top ten.

The chain carries TRBV3-1 (or the pseudogene TRBV3-2) and TRBJ2-3, with 11 bases matching TRBD2. The source material was peripheral blood. The TCR comes from a human donor in a cohort sampled during active COVID-19. CDR3 coding DNA: TGTGCCAGCAGCTTAGCGGGGGGGGTAGATACGCAGTATTTT. Residues: CASSLAGGVDTQYF.